A single sample gave rise to the 9 T cell receptor beta chains below, sequenced in a study of T cell repertoires in cytomegalovirus infection. TCRdb re-called the reads through MiXCR, storing one row per CDR3 protein. The repertoire has more than 150,000 distinct CDR3 sequences, approximately 19% of them found once; the top ten carry around 3.1%. Specimen: PBMCs. The receptors come from a human donor in good health (CMV status not recorded). Some clones in this sample may be carry-over from other donors' samples.

This clonotype has a count of ten or more. J is TRBJ1-5 and V is TRBV7-2; TRBD1 aligns across 10 bases. Trimming at V came to 4 bases and at J to 4 bases, leaving 4 bases not matched to a gene. The germline CDR1 and CDR2 sequences are SGHTA and FQGNSA. The CDR3 sequence is 15 residues long. CDR3 amino acids: CASSSRDRGNQPQHF. In nucleotides, the CDR3 is TGTGCCAGCAGCTCCCGGGACAGGGGTAATCAGCCCCAGCATTTT.

This clonotype has only a few counts. The genes are TRBV19 and TRBJ2-5, with 8 bases identical to TRBD2. This CDR3 spans 15 amino acids. Germline loops: CDR1 LNHDA, CDR2 SQIVND (reference sequence). With 1 base clipped from V and 4 bases from J, the junction kept 5 bases outside the gene matches. The CDR3 spells CASSIGVAGSETQYF. CDR3 DNA sequence: TGTGCCAGTAGTATAGGAGTAGCGGGATCAGAGACCCAGTACTTC. Full variable domain (outside the CDR3, taken from reference TRBV19 and TRBJ2-5): DGGITQSPKYLFRKEGQNVTLSCEQNLNHDAMYWYRQDPGQGLRLIYYSQIVNDFQKGDIAEGYSVSREKKESFPLTVTSAQKNPTAFYLCASSIGVAGSETQYFGPGTRLLVL.

This clonotype was recorded many times. J is TRBJ1-1 and V is TRBV28, with D unresolved. Per germline, CDR1 MDHEN and CDR2 SYDVKM. The CDR3 is 11 amino acids. V lost 6 bases and J 1 base, leaving 3 bases between the germline ends. This chain's CDR3 is CASRENTEAFF. CDR3 nucleotide sequence: TGTGCCAGCAGGGAGAACACTGAAGCTTTCTTT.

The chain is built from TRBV7-9 and TRBJ1-6; TRBD1 agrees at 10 bases. Germline CDR1 and CDR2: SEHNR and FQNEAQ (reference sequence). The CDR3 is 15 amino acids. After removal of 5 bases from V and 7 bases from J, the junction contained 5 bases not matched to a gene. The CDR3 protein is CASSTGQGENSPLHF. DNA of the CDR3: TGTGCCAGCAGCACAGGACAGGGGGAGAATTCACCCCTCCACTTT.

This chain links TRBV6-5 with TRBJ2-1; 7 bases agree with TRBD2. The CDR3 is 16 residues long. V was pared by 6 bases and J by 5 bases, with 13 bases of the junction left unmatched. The germline V gene encodes CDR1 MNHEY and CDR2 SVGAGI. The DNA of the CDR3 is TGTGCCAGCAGGAGGAGGGTAGCGGGTACTCACAATGAGCAGTTCTTC. Protein sequence: CASRRRVAGTHNEQFF.

A note on this clonotype: A much larger clone sits a single nucleotide away, making a read error possible. The chain links TRBV19 to TRBJ1-5; TRBD1 matches 9 bases. Trimming cost V 3 bases and J 3 bases; bases outside gene matches: 9. This CDR3 spans 17 amino acids. CDR1 is LNHDA, CDR2 SQIVND, per germline (reference sequence). The CDR3 spells CASSIMTGGATNQPQHF. DNA of the CDR3: TGTGCCAGTAGTATTATGACAGGGGGGGCAACCAATCAGCCCCAGCATTTT.

This clonotype occurred many times. This chain links TRBV7-9 with TRBJ1-2; no clear D. V was trimmed by 8 bases and J by 6 bases, leaving 16 bases between them. This CDR3 region has 13 residues. Germline CDR1 reads SEHNR; CDR2 reads FQNEAQ (reference sequence). The CDR3 sequence: CASGDRASNGYTF. In nucleotides, the CDR3 is TGTGCCAGCGGCGATCGGGCCTCCAATGGCTACACCTTC.

The rearrangement uses TRBV28 and TRBJ2-7; the match to TRBD1 covers 8 bases. The V gene end was trimmed by 5 bases and the J gene end by 4 bases; junction bases not matched to a gene: 10. The CDR3 has 15 amino acids. Germline CDR1 and CDR2: MDHEN and SYDVKM. CDR3: CASSRPGQGQYEQYF. The CDR3 region has the DNA TGTGCCAGCAGTCGCCCCGGACAGGGACAATACGAGCAGTACTTC.

This clonotype came up a few times. This chain joins TRBV12-3 or TRBV12-4 and TRBJ1-2, with unresolved D. The ends were cut back, 7 bases at V and 4 bases at J, with 7 bases in the middle. CDR3 length equals 11 residues. The CDR3 loop is CASTRGYGYTF. The DNA of the CDR3 is TGTGCCAGCACCCGGGGCTATGGCTACACCTTC.